The 23 T cell receptor beta chains reported below all come from one sample, sequenced in a study of blood T cell repertoires in COVID-19. TCRdb's copy holds only in-frame clones and misses some; the assay was immunoSEQ multiplex PCR. The sample lists 250,000 or so clones; 70% to 90% were seen once. The sample was PBMCs or T cells enriched from blood (not recorded which). Receptors originate from a man in his thirties or forties who had recovered from COVID-19.

The V and J genes are TRBV7-3 and TRBJ2-2; D perhaps matches TRBD1 (6 bases). This CDR3 contains 14 residues. Germline V CDR1 and CDR2: SGHTA, FQGTGA. V shed 8 bases and J shed 7 bases, with 17 bases lying between them. CDR3 DNA sequence: TGTGCCAGCCGAGGATCACAGGGTATCGGGGAGCTGTTTTTT. It specifies CASRGSQGIGELFF.

The chain has TRBV2 and TRBJ1-2, with 8 bases fitting TRBD1. The CDR3 extends over 17 amino acids. Trimming took 4 bases from V and 4 from J; bases not matched to a gene: 14. Germline lookup yields CDR1 SNHLY and CDR2 FYNNEI. The CDR3 is CASSVRHRAGGGYGYTF. The DNA for the CDR3 is TGTGCCAGCAGTGTTAGGCATAGGGCAGGGGGCGGCTATGGCTACACCTTC.

The chain has TRBV2 and TRBJ2-5; possibly TRBD2 for D (5 bases). V lost 8 bases to trimming and J lost 5 bases, with 9 bases between them. The V gene's germline CDR1 is SNHLY and CDR2 FYNNEI. The CDR3 has 11 amino acids. As DNA, the CDR3 is TGTGCCAGCGAGGAGGTTGAGACCCAGTACTTC. Translated, it gives CASEEVETQYF.

The V and J genes are TRBV5-4 and TRBJ2-1; 7 bases map to TRBD2. Losses at the gene ends were 5 bases for V and 7 bases for J; bases not matched to a gene: 15. The CDR3 has 16 amino acids. The V gene's germline CDR1 is SGHNT and CDR2 YYREEE (reference sequence). The CDR3, as DNA: TGTGCCAGCAGTGACGCTATAGCGGGCCAGGATAATGAGCAGTTCTTC. Encoded protein: CASSDAIAGQDNEQFF.

The chain recombines TRBV3-1 (or the pseudogene TRBV3-2) with TRBJ1-3; 8 bases align to TRBD1. The CDR3 has 15 amino acids. Losses at the gene ends were 4 bases for V and 4 bases for J; bases not matched to a gene: 6. Looked up from germline, CDR1 is LGHDT and CDR2 is YNNKEL (reference sequence). The CDR3 DNA follows: TGTGCCAGCAGCCTGAACCGGGACAGGGGAAACACCATATATTTT. It translates to CASSLNRDRGNTIYF.

The chain carries TRBV9 and TRBJ1-2, with 10 bases fitting TRBD1. This CDR3 comprises 16 residues. Germline V CDR1 and CDR2: SGDLS, YYNGEE. With V trimmed by 3 bases and J by 7 bases, 12 bases remained unmatched. The CDR3 reads CASSESTGDRGSGYTF. The CDR3 coding sequence is TGTGCCAGCAGCGAAAGTACCGGGGACAGGGGAAGTGGCTACACCTTC.

The chain has TRBV6-4 and TRBJ1-6; 9 positions agree with TRBD1. From germline, CDR1 is MRHNA and CDR2 SNTAGT. The CDR3 spans 14 residues. With 6 bases clipped from V and 12 bases from J, the junction kept 9 bases outside the gene matches. The CDR3 nucleotides are TGTGCCAGCAGCGAGGGACAGGGCGTGAGACCCCTCCACTTT. Protein sequence: CASSEGQGVRPLHF.

This sequence joins TRBV27 and TRBJ1-1, with 10 bases fitting TRBD1. The CDR3 loop spans 13 amino acids. Trimming took 8 bases from V and 5 from J; bases not matched to a gene: 5. The germline gives CDR1 MNHEY, CDR2 SMNVEV (reference sequence). CDR3 amino acids: CASRQGAGTEAFF. CDR3 coding DNA: TGTGCCAGCCGACAGGGGGCGGGGACTGAAGCTTTCTTT.

The chain links TRBV24-1 to TRBJ2-2; 8 bases agree with TRBD2. The CDR3 spans 14 residues. Losses at the gene ends were 3 bases for V and 4 bases for J; bases not matched to a gene: 0. Germline V lookup: CDR1 KGHDR, CDR2 SFDVKD. The CDR3 DNA sequence: TGTGCCACCAGTGATCGGGGGGGCACCGGGGAGCTGTTTTTT. This translates into CATSDRGGTGELFF.

The V gene is TRBV7-9, the J gene TRBJ2-7; TRBD1 aligns across 11 bases. J gave up 4 bases and V 5 bases, and 7 bases lay outside the gene matches. Germline CDR1 SEHNR, CDR2 FQNEAQ (reference sequence). This CDR3 region has 15 residues. For the CDR3, the DNA is TGTGCCAGCAGCAGAATGGGACAGGGGGTTTACGAGCAGTACTTC. Amino acid sequence: CASSRMGQGVYEQYF.

The rearrangement links TRBV13 to TRBJ2-5; D perhaps matches TRBD2 (6 bases). Per germline, CDR1 PRHDT and CDR2 FYEKMQ (reference sequence). This CDR3 is built from 18 residues. The V end lost 5 bases, the J end lost 5 bases, and 27 bases lay between the germline ends. CDR3 region: CASSRGGLWTGSEETQYF. CDR3 coding DNA: TGTGCCAGCAGCAGGGGAGGATTGTGGACGGGGAGTGAGGAGACCCAGTACTTC.

The chain recombines TRBV5-1 with TRBJ1-1, with D maybe TRBD1 (6 bases). Between the trimmed V and J ends, which lost 3 bases and 5 bases, there was a span of 17 bases. The CDR3 totals 15 residues. Germline lookup yields CDR1 SGHRS and CDR2 YFSETQ. The CDR3 loop is CASSSTGGVGTEAFF. CDR3 bases: TGCGCCAGCAGCTCGACGGGGGGCGTGGGAACTGAAGCTTTCTTT.

Regarding this clone: This sample also contains other DNA sequences that code for the same CDR3. The rearrangement uses TRBV28 and TRBJ1-1, with D possibly matching TRBD1 (6 bases). The CDR3 runs to 11 residues. The V gene's germline CDR1 is MDHEN and CDR2 SYDVKM. V gave up 5 bases and J gave up 8 bases, with 9 bases separating them. This CDR3 reads CASSLRGEAFF. The CDR3 DNA sequence: TGTGCCAGCAGTCTCAGGGGCGAAGCTTTCTTT.

V is TRBV27 and J is TRBJ2-7; 13 bases are shared with TRBD2. V lost 2 bases and J lost 6; bases outside the gene matches: 4. Germline V gene lookup returns CDR1 MNHEY and CDR2 SMNVEV (reference sequence). The length of the CDR3 is 15 residues. CDR3: CASSLGLAGAVEQYF. CDR3 nucleotide sequence: TGTGCCAGCAGTTTAGGACTAGCGGGAGCGGTCGAGCAGTACTTC.

The V call is TRBV18, the J call TRBJ1-6; no definite D call. This CDR3 contains 20 residues. From germline, CDR1 is KGHSH and CDR2 LQKENI. Trimming shortened V by 6 bases and J by 6 bases, and 30 bases separated the two germline ends. The DNA for the CDR3 is TGTGCCAGCTCCCAGAAGACCCAATTAATAACAACTATGGGTAATTCACCCCTCCACTTT. This gives the protein CASSQKTQLITTMGNSPLHF.

This CDR3 is CASSLDLQYRAFF. The CDR3 DNA is TGTGCCAGCAGTTTAGATTTACAGTATCGGGCTTTCTTT. V is TRBV12-3 or TRBV12-4 and J is TRBJ1-1, with D hard to call. This CDR3 is 13 amino acids long. Trimming cost V 1 base and J 11 bases, with 14 bases left between them.

This chain links TRBV28 with TRBJ1-4; a possible D gene is TRBD1 (6 bases). Looked up from germline, CDR1 is MDHEN and CDR2 is SYDVKM. The length of the CDR3 is 14 residues. V was pared by 8 bases and J by 8 bases, with 18 bases between. CDR3 sequence (DNA): TGTGCCAGCGCGGGGGGGGCTAATTGGGAAAAACTGTTTTTT. Translating gives CASAGGANWEKLFF.

This clone has only one observation. V is TRBV19 and J is TRBJ2-1, with TRBD1 identical over 10 bases. Losses at the gene ends were 3 bases for V and 11 bases for J; bases not matched to a gene: 10. Looked up from germline, CDR1 is LNHDA and CDR2 is SQIVND (reference sequence). The CDR3 covers 15 residues. The CDR3 DNA reads as TGTGCCAGTAGTATTCTCTTTGGACAGGGGGTACAGCAGTTCTTC. As protein: CASSILFGQGVQQFF.

On this clone itself: At the DNA level, this CDR3 is encoded by other sequences in the same sample as well. The chain recombines TRBV12-3 or TRBV12-4 with TRBJ1-2; TRBD1 agrees at 8 bases. The V gene end was trimmed by 5 bases and the J gene end by 4 bases; junction bases not matched to a gene: 3. This CDR3 is built from 13 residues. This CDR3 reads CASSLGQGYGYTF. CDR3 sequence (DNA): TGTGCCAGCAGTCTCGGACAGGGCTATGGCTACACCTTC.

The V gene is TRBV6-5, the J gene TRBJ2-2; D possibly corresponds to TRBD1 (6 bases). The CDR3 is 13 residues long. In germline, CDR1 is MNHEY, CDR2 SVGAGI. Between the trimmed V and J ends, which lost 7 bases and 4 bases, there was a span of 10 bases. The CDR3, as DNA: TGTGCCAGCAAGGGGGTGGTCACCGGGGAGCTGTTTTTT. It encodes CASKGVVTGELFF.

The chain has TRBV6-5 and TRBJ1-1; D ambiguous. The germline V gene has CDR1 MNHEY and CDR2 SVGAGI. The CDR3 is made up of 13 amino acids. V was clipped by 7 bases and J by 2 bases, with 11 bases between them. The CDR3 nucleotides read TGTGCCAGCACCACGGGATCTAACACTGAAGCTTTCTTT. Its protein is CASTTGSNTEAFF.

This chain links TRBV6-6 with TRBJ2-7, with D perhaps TRBD2 (8 bases). Germline CDR1 and CDR2: MNHNY and SVGAGI (reference sequence). V was cut by 6 bases and J by 6 bases, with 15 bases left in between. The length of the CDR3 is 13 residues. The CDR3 protein is CASRPQGTSEQYF. For the CDR3, the DNA is TGTGCCAGCAGACCACAGGGGACTAGCGAGCAGTACTTC.

This sequence joins TRBV19 and TRBJ2-7, with 7 bases fitting TRBD2. Germline CDR1 and CDR2: LNHDA and SQIVND (reference sequence). The CDR3 is made up of 15 amino acids. The trim removed 7 bases at V and 0 bases at J, leaving 9 bases unmatched. CDR3 DNA: TGTGCCAGTACCCTTTCGGGAGGTCGCTCCTACGAGCAGTACTTC. Protein product: CASTLSGGRSYEQYF.